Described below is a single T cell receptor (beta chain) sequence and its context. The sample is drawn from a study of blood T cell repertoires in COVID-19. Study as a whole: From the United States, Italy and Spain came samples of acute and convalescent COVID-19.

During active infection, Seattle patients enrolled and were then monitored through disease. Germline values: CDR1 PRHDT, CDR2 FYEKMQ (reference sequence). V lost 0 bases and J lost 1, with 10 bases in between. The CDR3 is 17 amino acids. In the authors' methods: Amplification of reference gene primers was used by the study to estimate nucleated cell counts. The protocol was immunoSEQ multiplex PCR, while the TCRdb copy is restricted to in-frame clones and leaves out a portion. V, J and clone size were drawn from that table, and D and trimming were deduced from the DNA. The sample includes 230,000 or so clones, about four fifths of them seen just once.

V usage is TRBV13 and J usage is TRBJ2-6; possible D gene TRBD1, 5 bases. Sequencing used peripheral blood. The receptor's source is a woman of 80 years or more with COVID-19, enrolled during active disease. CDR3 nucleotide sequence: TGTGCCAGCAGCTTAGGAGGGGTCGGATCTGGGGCCAACGTCCTGACTTTC. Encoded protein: CASSLGGVGSGANVLTF.